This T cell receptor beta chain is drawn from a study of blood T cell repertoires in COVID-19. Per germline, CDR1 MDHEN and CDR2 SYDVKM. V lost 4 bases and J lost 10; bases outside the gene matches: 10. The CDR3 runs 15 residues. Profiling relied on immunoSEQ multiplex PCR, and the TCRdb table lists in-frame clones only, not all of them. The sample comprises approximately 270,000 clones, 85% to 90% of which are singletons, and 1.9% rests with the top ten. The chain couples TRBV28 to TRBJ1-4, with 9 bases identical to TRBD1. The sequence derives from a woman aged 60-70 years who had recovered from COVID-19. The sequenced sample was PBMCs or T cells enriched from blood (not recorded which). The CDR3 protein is CASSSPGQGFGKLFF. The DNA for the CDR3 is TGTGCCAGCAGTTCCCCGGGACAGGGTTTTGGAAAACTGTTTTTT. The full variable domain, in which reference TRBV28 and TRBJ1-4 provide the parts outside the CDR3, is DVKVTQSSRYLVKRTGEKVFLECVQDMDHENMFWYRQDPGLGLRLIYFSYDVKMKEKGDIPEGYSVSREKKERFSLILESASTNQTSMYLCASSSPGQGFGKLFFGSGTQLSVL.